The entry below describes one TCR beta chain. This entry comes from a study of CD8 T cells in Susac syndrome. RNA totalling about 0.5 to 1 ug underwent reverse transcription with random hexamers. TCRdb ran MiXCR on the immunoSEQ multiplex PCR reads and lists one entry per CDR3 protein. The table lists 200,000 to 250,000 distinct CDR3 sequences, around 93% of them singletons. The sequence was obtained from a human donor with multiple sclerosis. Sequencing was performed on CD4+ T cells from PBMCs.

Here the CDR3 DNA reads TGTGCCAGCAGCCAAACTAGCGGAGGGGGGCTCAAAAACATTCAGTACTTC. This translates into CASSQTSGGGLKNIQYF. The rearrangement uses TRBV3-1 and TRBJ2-4; 8 positions match TRBD2. The CDR3 is 17 residues long. Unmatched junction bases numbered 9, after V lost 2 bases and J lost 3 bases. Germline CDR1 and CDR2: LGHDT and YNNKEL (reference sequence). The variable domain in full, completed from reference TRBV3-1 and TRBJ2-4, reads DTAVSQTPKYLVTQMGNDKSIKCEQNLGHDTMYWYKQDSKKFLKIMFSYNNKELIINETVPNRFSPKSPDKAHLNLHINSLELGDSAVYFCASSQTSGGGLKNIQYFGAGTRLSVL.